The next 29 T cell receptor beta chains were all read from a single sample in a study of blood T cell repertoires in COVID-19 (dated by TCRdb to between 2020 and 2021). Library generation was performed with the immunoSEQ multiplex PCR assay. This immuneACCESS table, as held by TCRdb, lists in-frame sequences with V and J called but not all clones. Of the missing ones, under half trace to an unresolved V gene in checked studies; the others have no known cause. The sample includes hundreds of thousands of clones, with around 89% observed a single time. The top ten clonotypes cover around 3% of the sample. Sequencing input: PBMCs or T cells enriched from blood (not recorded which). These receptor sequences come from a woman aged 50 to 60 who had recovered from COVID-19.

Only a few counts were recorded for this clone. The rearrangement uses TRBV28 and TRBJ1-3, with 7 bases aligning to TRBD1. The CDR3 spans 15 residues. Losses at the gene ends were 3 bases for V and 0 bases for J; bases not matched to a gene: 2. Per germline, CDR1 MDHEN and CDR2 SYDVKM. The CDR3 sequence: CASSLYRGSGNTIYF. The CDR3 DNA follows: TGTGCCAGCAGTTTGTACAGGGGCTCTGGAAACACCATATATTTT.

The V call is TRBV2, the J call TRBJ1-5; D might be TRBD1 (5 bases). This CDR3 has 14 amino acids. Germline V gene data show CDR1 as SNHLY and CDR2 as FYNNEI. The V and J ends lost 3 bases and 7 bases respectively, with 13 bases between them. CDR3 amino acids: CASSDLAGRQPQHF. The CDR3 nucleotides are TGTGCCAGCAGTGATTTGGCAGGGCGGCAGCCCCAGCATTTT.

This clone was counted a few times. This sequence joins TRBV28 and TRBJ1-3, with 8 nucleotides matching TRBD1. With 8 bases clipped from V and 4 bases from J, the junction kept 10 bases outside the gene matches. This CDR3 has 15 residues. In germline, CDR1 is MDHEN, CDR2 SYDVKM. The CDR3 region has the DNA TGTGCCAGCGGCAGAATGACAGGGGACGGAAACACCATATATTTT. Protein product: CASGRMTGDGNTIYF.

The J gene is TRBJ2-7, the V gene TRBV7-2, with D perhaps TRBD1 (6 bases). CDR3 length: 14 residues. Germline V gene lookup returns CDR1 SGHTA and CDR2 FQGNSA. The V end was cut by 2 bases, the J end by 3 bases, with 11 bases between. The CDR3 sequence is CASSLIPQGYEQYF. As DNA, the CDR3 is TGTGCCAGCAGCTTAATCCCACAGGGCTACGAGCAGTACTTC.

The CDR3: CASSQGGGPGNTIYF. The CDR3 DNA reads TGTGCCAGCAGCCAGGGTGGGGGCCCTGGAAACACCATATATTTT. This chain uses TRBV3-1 (or the pseudogene TRBV3-2) with TRBJ1-3, with a tentative D call TRBD1 (6 bases). Germline loops: CDR1 LGHDT, CDR2 YNNKEL (reference sequence). V was shortened by 3 bases and J by 2 bases, with 11 bases between the two germline ends. This CDR3 has 15 residues.

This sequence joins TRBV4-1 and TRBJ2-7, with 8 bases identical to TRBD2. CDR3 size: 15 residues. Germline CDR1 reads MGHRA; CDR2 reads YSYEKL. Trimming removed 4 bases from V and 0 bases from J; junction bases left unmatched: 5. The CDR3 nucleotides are TGCGCCAGCAGCCTCGGACTAGCTTACTCCTACGAGCAGTACTTC. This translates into CASSLGLAYSYEQYF.

CDR3 protein: CASSLVSGQGVYNEQFF. The DNA for the CDR3 is TGTGCCAGCAGCTTAGTGTCGGGACAGGGGGTCTACAATGAGCAGTTCTTC. The chain carries TRBV11-2 and TRBJ2-1; 11 nucleotides agree with TRBD1. Germline lookup yields CDR1 SGHAT and CDR2 FQNNGV. The CDR3 sequence is 17 residues long. V was clipped by 1 base and J by 3 bases; unmatched bases: 5.

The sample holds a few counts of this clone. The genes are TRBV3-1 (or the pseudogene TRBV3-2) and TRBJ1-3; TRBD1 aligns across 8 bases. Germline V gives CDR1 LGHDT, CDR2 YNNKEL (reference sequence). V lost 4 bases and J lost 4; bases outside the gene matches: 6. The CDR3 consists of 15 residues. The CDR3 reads CASSLTTGDGNTIYF. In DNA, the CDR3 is TGTGCCAGCAGCCTTACGACAGGGGACGGAAACACCATATATTTT.

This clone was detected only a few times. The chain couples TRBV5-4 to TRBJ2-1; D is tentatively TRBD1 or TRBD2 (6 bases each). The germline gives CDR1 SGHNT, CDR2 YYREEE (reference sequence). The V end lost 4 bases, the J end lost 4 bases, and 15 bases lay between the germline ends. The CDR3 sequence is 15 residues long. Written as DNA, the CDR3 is TGTGCCAGCAGCCTGGCGGGACACGGTTACAATGAGCAGTTCTTC. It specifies CASSLAGHGYNEQFF.

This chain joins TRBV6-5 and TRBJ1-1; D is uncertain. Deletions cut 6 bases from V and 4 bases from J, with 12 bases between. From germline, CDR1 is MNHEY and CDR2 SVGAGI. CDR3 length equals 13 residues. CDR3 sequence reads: CASRSRLATEAFF. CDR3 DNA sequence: TGTGCCAGCAGGAGCCGACTGGCCACTGAAGCTTTCTTT.

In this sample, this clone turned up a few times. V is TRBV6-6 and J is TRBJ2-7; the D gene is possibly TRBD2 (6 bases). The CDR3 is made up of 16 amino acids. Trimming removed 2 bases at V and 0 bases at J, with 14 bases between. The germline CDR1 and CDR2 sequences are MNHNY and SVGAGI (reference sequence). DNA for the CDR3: TGTGCCAGCAGTTACGAGGGCGGGACCAGCTCCTACGAGCAGTACTTC. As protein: CASSYEGGTSSYEQYF.

The chain's CDR3 is CASSLSGSGYYEQFF. DNA of the CDR3: TGTGCCAGCAGCCTAAGCGGGAGCGGGTACTATGAGCAGTTCTTC. The genes are TRBV9 and TRBJ2-1, with 8 bases aligning to TRBD2. Germline assignment: CDR1 SGDLS and CDR2 YYNGEE. The CDR3 totals 15 residues. J lost 8 bases, V lost 4 bases, and 11 bases had no gene match.

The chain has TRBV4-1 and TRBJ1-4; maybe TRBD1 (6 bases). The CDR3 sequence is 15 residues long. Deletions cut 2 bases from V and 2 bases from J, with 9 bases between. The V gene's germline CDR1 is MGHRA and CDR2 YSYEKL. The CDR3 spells CASSQNRATNEKLFF. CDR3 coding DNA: TGCGCCAGCAGCCAAAACAGGGCGACTAATGAAAAACTGTTTTTT.

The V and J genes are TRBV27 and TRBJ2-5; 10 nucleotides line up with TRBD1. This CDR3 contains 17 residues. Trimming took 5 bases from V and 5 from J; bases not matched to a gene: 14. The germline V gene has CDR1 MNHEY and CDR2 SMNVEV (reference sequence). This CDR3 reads CASSRWTGGTRRETQYF. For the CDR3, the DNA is TGTGCCAGCAGTCGCTGGACAGGGGGTACAAGAAGGGAGACCCAGTACTTC.

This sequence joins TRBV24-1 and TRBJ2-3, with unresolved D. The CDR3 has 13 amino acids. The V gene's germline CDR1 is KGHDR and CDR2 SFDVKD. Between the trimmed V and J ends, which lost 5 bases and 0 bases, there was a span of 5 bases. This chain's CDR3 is CATSGASTDTQYF. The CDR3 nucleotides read TGTGCCACCAGTGGGGCTAGCACAGATACGCAGTATTTT.

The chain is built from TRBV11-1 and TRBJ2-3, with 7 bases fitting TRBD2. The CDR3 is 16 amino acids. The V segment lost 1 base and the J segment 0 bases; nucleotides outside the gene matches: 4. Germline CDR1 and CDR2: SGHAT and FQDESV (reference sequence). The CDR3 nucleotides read TGTGCCAGCAGCTTAGAGCGGGGACCTAGCACAGATACGCAGTATTTT. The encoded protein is CASSLERGPSTDTQYF.

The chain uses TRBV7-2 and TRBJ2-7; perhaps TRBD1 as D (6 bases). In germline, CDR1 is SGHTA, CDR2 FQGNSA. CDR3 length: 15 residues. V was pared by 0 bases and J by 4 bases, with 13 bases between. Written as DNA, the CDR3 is TGTGCCAGCAGCTTAGCTTCAGGGGCTGATTACGAGCAGTACTTC. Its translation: CASSLASGADYEQYF.

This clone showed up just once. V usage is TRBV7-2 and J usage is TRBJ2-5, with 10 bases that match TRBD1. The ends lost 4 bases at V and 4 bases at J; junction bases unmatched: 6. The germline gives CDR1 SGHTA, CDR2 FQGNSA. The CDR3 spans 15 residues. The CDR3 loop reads CASSWSGQGVETQYF. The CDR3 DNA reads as TGTGCCAGCAGCTGGTCCGGACAGGGGGTAGAGACCCAGTACTTC.

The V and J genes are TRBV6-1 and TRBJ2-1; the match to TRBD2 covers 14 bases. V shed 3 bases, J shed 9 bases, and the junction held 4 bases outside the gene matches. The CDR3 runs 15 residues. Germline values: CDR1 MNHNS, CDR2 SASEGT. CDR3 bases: TGTGCCAGCAGTGACCCGGGACTAGCGGGAGTTGAGCAGTTCTTC. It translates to CASSDPGLAGVEQFF.

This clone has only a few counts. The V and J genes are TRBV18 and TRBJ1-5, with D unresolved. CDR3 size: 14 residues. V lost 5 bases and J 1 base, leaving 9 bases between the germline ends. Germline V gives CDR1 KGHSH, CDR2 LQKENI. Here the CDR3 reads CASSLGRSNQPQHF. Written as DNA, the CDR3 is TGTGCCAGCTCATTGGGGAGGAGCAATCAGCCCCAGCATTTT.

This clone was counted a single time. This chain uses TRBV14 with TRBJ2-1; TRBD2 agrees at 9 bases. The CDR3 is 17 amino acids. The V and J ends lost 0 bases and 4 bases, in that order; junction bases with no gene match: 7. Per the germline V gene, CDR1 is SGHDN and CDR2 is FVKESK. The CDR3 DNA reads TGTGCCAGCAGCCAAGAGGTCAGGACTAGCGCGTACAATGAGCAGTTCTTC. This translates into CASSQEVRTSAYNEQFF. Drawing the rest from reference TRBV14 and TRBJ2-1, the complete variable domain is EAGVTQFPSHSVIEKGQTVTLRCDPISGHDNLYWYRRVMGKEIKFLLHFVKESKQDESGMPNNRFLAERTGGTYSTLKVQPAELEDSGVYFCASSQEVRTSAYNEQFFGPGTRLTVL.

CDR3 protein: CAWSRQRAGEQFF. In DNA, the CDR3 is TGTGCCTGGAGCCGACAGAGAGCCGGTGAGCAGTTCTTC. The chain is built from TRBV30 and TRBJ2-1, with D tentatively TRBD1 (5 bases). With 3 bases removed from V and 9 bases from J, the gap between germline ends came to 15 bases. The CDR3 length is 13 residues. Germline V lookup: CDR1 GTSNPN, CDR2 SVGIG (reference sequence).

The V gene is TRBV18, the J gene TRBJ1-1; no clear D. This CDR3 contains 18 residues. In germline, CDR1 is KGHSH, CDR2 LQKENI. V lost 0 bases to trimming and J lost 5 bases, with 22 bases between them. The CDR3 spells CASSPPNKAQVIGTEAFF. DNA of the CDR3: TGTGCCAGCTCACCACCGAATAAGGCTCAGGTCATTGGTACTGAAGCTTTCTTT.

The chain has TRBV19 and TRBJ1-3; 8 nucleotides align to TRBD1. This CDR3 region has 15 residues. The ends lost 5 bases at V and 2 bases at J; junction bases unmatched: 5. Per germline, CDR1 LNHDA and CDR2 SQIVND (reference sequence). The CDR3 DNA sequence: TGTGCCAGTAGTCGTACAGGGGGACCTGGAAACACCATATATTTT. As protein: CASSRTGGPGNTIYF.

The CDR3 coding sequence is TGTGCCAGCAGTCCCCCGGGGAGAGGGCAGGTAGCCCAGTACTTC. Translated, it gives CASSPPGRGQVAQYF. V and J are TRBV27 and TRBJ2-5; possibly TRBD2 for D (5 bases). Trimming stripped 5 bases from V and 9 bases from J, with 22 bases between. Germline CDR1 and CDR2: MNHEY and SMNVEV (reference sequence). The CDR3 extends over 15 amino acids.

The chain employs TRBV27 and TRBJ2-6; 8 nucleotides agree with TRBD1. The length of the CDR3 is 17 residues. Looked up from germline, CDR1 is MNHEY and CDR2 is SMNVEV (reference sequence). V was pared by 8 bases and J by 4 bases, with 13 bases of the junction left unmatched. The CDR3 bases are TGTGCCAGCGGTCGACAGGGGTTGCTCCGAGGGGCCAACGTCCTGACTTTC. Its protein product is CASGRQGLLRGANVLTF.

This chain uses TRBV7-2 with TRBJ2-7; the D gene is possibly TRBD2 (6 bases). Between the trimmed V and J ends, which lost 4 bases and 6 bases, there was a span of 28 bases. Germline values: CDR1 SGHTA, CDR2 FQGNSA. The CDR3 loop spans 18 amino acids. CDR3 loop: CASSSAEFWNRAGREQYF. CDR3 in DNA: TGTGCCAGCAGCTCAGCGGAGTTTTGGAACCGGGCGGGGCGCGAGCAGTACTTC.

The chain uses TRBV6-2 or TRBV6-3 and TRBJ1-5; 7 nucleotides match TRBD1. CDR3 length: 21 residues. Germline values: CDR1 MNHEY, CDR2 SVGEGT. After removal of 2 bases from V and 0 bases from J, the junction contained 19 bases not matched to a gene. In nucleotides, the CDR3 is TGTGCCAGCAGTTACCTACGTGAGGCGGGACAGACTCAATATAGCAATCAGCCCCAGCATTTT. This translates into CASSYLREAGQTQYSNQPQHF.

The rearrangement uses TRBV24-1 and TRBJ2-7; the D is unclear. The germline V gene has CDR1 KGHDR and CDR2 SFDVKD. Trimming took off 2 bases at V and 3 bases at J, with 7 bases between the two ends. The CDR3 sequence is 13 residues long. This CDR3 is CATSDSHSYEQYF. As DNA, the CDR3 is TGTGCCACCAGTGATTCCCACAGCTACGAGCAGTACTTC.